The clone carrying this T cell receptor (beta chain) was seen many times. This CDR3 comprises 14 residues. The V end was cut by 6 bases, the J end by 0 bases, with 9 bases between. In germline, CDR1 is SNHLY, CDR2 FYNNEI. The sample comes from a study of T cells in Graves' hyperthyroidism and ophthalmopathy. Study-wide background: Peripheral blood was collected at initial diagnosis, before any treatment.

RNA transcripts served as the template for amplifying TCR beta CDR3 regions. TCR CDR3 regions were first amplified by RT-PCR with HTBI primers. MiXCR was run by TCRdb on the multiplex PCR reads, yielding one entry per CDR3 protein. This table has around 520,000 distinct CDR3 sequences, about an eighth appearing once. Uncontrolled infection, other autoimmune disease, pregnancy or lactation barred patients from enrollment. V and J are TRBV2 and TRBJ2-4; D is possibly TRBD2 (5 bases). This TCR was recovered from a woman younger than 30 with Graves' hyperthyroidism. Sequencing used blood. This chain's CDR3 is CASSQRIAKNIQYF. CDR3 sequence (DNA): TGTGCCAGCAGCCAGCGGATAGCCAAAAACATTCAGTACTTC.